A selection of T cell receptor beta chains follows, all from one sample in a study of T cell repertoires in cytomegalovirus infection. TCRdb recomputed calls from the reads with MiXCR, one row per CDR3 protein. The sample carries some 390,000 distinct CDR3 sequences, 15% to 20% recorded once. The sample comprised PBMCs. Receptor source: a human donor in good health (CMV status not recorded). Some clones in this sample may be carry-over from other donors' samples. Both conserved end residues are part of each CDR3. D genes are given only for firm matches. The size entry is marked missing in some rows and otherwise reads once, few, many or a size class.

J gene	D gene	V gene	clone size	CDR3 DNA	CDR3 protein
TRBJ2-7	NA	TRBV19	NA	TGTGCCAGTAGTATGGTAGCGGTGGCTGTCCACGAGCAGTACTTC	CASSMVAVAVHEQYF
TRBJ2-7	NA	TRBV5-6	NA	TGTGCCAGCAGCGAGCGGAGCGCCACCTACGAGCAGTACTTC	CASSERSATYEQYF
TRBJ1-5	NA	TRBV7-2	many	TGTGCCAGCAGCGTAATCGTAGGGGGTTTCAATCAGCCCCAGCATTTT	CASSVIVGGFNQPQHF
TRBJ2-7	NA	TRBV7-2	many	TGTGCCAGCAGCTTAGTGGGCTACGAGCAGTACTTC	CASSLVGYEQYF
TRBJ2-5	NA	TRBV5-4	NA	TGTGCCAGCGCGGCTGCCGTGGTGAAAGAGACCCAGTACTTC	CASAAAVVKETQYF
TRBJ2-7	TRBD1	TRBV4-1	many	TGCGCCAGCAGCCAAATCGCCGGGACAGAGTACCCCTACGAGCAGTACTTC	CASSQIAGTEYPYEQYF
TRBJ2-5	NA	TRBV12-3/TRBV12-4	few	TGTGCCAGCAGTGGAAATGGAAAGGGGACCCAGTACTTC	CASSGNGKGTQYF
TRBJ2-3	TRBD2	TRBV2	NA	TGTGCCAGCAGTCCCTCGGGGTTTAGCGGGAGTAGCACAGATACGCAGTATTTT	CASSPSGFSGSSTDTQYF
TRBJ2-1	NA	TRBV19	NA	TGTGCCAGTAGTATTGAACTAGCTAACAATGAGCAGTTCTTC	CASSIELANNEQFF
TRBJ2-3	TRBD1	TRBV6-5	NA	TGTGCCAGCAGCAGACAGGGGGCTAGTACAGATACGCAGTATTTT	CASSRQGASTDTQYF
TRBJ1-6	NA	TRBV7-2	many	TGTGCCAGCAGCTTCGACTGGGTAGGATCACCCCTCCACTTT	CASSFDWVGSPLHF
TRBJ2-5	NA	TRBV2	few	TGTGCCAGCAAGCGACGTCTACAAGAGACCCAGTACTTC	CASKRRLQETQYF
TRBJ1-5	TRBD1	TRBV19	NA	TGTGCCAGTAGTAAGGCCCCACGGGACAGGGGACTATCTCAGCCCCAGCATTTT	CASSKAPRDRGLSQPQHF
TRBJ1-2	NA	TRBV7-2	many	TGTGCCAGCAGCTTATGGGCAGGGGAGGGCTATGGCTACACCTTC	CASSLWAGEGYGYTF
TRBJ2-5	TRBD2	TRBV27	few	TGTGCCAGCAGTTTAAAACTAGCGGGAGGACCAGAGACCCAGTACTTC	CASSLKLAGGPETQYF
TRBJ1-1	TRBD1	TRBV14	NA	TGTGCCAGCAGCCCAGGACAGGGGGGCTGGGGGAACACTGAAGCTTTCTTT	CASSPGQGGWGNTEAFF
TRBJ2-3	NA	TRBV20-1	few	TGCAGTGCTAGAGACCCTAGCACAGATACGCAGTATTTT	CSARDPSTDTQYF
TRBJ2-1	TRBD1	TRBV4-3	NA	TGCGCCAGCAGCCAAGTAGGGGGCCTCTCCTACAATGAGCAGTTCTTC	CASSQVGGLSYNEQFF
TRBJ1-6	NA	TRBV7-2	many	TGTGCCAGCAGCTTGCAGGTGAATTCACCCCTCCACTTT	CASSLQVNSPLHF
TRBJ2-5	TRBD2	TRBV5-1	NA	TGCGCCAGCAGGCGGGGACTAGCGGGAGGCTTACAAGAGACCCAGTACTTC	CASRRGLAGGLQETQYF
TRBJ2-5	TRBD2	TRBV5-4	few	TGTGCCAGCAGCCCTACTAGCGCGGGTTGGAAAGAGACCCAGTACTTC	CASSPTSAGWKETQYF
TRBJ1-5	NA	TRBV6-1	many	TGTGCCAGCAGTGAATTCGGGCCTCAGCCCCAGCATTTT	CASSEFGPQPQHF
TRBJ2-7	NA	TRBV20-1	NA	TGCAGTGCTAGAGATGGGGACCTCCGGGAGGAGCAGTACTTC	CSARDGDLREEQYF
TRBJ2-5	TRBD1	TRBV5-3	NA	TGTGCCAGCAGCTCGACAGGGATCAGACGAGAGACCCAGTACTTC	CASSSTGIRRETQYF
TRBJ2-3	NA	TRBV2	many	TGTGCCAGCAGCGAACTAGATACGCAGTATTTT	CASSELDTQYF
TRBJ2-1	NA	TRBV7-8	many	TGTGCCAGCAGCTTGCTTCCGGGAGAGGGTGAGCAGTTCTTC	CASSLLPGEGEQFF